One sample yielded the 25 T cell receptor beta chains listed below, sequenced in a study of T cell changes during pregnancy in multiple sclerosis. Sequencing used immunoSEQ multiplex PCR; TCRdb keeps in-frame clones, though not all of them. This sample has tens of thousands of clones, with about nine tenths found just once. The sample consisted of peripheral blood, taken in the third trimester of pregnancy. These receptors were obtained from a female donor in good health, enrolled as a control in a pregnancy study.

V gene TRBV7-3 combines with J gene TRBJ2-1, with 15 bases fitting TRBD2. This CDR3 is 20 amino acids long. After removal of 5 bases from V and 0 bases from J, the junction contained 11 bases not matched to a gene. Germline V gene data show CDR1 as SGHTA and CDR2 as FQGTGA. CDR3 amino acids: CASSPGLAGGHSRSYNEQFF. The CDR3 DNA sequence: TGTGCCAGCAGCCCGGGACTAGCGGGGGGCCACTCCCGCTCCTACAATGAGCAGTTCTTC.

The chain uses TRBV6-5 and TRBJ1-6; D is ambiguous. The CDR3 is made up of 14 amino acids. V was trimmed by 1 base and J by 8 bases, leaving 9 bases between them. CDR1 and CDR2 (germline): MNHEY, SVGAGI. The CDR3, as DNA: TGTGCCAGCAGTTACTTCAACGGTGATTCACCCCTCCACTTT. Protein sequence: CASSYFNGDSPLHF.

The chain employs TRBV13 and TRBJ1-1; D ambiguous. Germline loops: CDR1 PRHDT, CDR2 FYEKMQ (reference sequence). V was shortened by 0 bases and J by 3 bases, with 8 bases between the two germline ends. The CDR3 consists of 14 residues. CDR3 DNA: TGTGCCAGCAGCTTAGGCCCGGGGTACACTGAAGCTTTCTTT. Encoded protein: CASSLGPGYTEAFF.

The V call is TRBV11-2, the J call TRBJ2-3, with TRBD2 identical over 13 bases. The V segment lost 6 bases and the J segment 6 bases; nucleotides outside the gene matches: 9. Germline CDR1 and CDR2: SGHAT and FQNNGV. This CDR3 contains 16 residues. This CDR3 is CASSKTSGRVGDTQYF. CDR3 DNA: TGTGCCAGCAGTAAAACTAGCGGGAGGGTTGGGGATACGCAGTATTTT.

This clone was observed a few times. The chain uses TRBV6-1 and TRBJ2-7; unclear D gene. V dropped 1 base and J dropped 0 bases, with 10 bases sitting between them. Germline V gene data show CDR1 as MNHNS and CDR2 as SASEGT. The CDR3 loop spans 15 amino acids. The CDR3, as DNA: TGTGCCAGCAGTGAAGAGTCCGGGTCCTCCTACGAGCAGTACTTC. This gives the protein CASSEESGSSYEQYF.

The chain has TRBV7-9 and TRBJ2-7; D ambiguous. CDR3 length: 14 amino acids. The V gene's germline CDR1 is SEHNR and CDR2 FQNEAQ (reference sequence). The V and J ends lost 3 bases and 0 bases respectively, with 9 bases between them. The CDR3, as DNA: TGTGCCAGCAGCTTGGGTGACATCTCCTACGAGCAGTACTTC. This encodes CASSLGDISYEQYF.

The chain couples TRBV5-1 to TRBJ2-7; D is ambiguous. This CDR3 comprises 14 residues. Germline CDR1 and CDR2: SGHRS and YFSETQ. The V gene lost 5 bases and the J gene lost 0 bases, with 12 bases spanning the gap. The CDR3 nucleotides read TGCGCCAGCAGTACCCCCCACAGCTCCTACGAGCAGTACTTC. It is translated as CASSTPHSSYEQYF. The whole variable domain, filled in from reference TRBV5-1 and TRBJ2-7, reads KAGVTQTPRYLIKTRGQQVTLSCSPISGHRSVSWYQQTPGQGLQFLFEYFSETQRNKGNFPGRFSGRQFSNSRSEMNVSTLELGDSALYLCASSTPHSSYEQYFGPGTRLTVT.

Here the CDR3 DNA reads TGTGCCAGCAGTTGGGACAGGGACACTGAAGCTTTCTTT. Its translation: CASSWDRDTEAFF. The chain has TRBV6-5 and TRBJ1-1; 9 bases are a match to TRBD1. The CDR3 sequence is 13 residues long. The ends lost 4 bases at V and 3 bases at J; junction bases unmatched: 0. Germline CDR1 and CDR2: MNHEY and SVGAGI.

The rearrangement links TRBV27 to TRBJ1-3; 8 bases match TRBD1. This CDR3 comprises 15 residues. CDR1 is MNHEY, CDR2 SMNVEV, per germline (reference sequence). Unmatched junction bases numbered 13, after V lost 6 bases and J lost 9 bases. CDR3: CASRPLPQGAGTIYF. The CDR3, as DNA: TGTGCCAGCAGACCTCTCCCGCAGGGGGCTGGCACCATATATTTT.

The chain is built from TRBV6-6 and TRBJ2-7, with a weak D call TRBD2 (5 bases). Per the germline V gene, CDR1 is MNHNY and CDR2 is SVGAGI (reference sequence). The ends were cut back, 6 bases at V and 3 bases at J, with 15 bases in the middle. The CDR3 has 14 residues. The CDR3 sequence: CASSSDLPYYEQYF. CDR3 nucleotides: TGTGCCAGCAGCTCGGACTTACCATACTACGAGCAGTACTTC.

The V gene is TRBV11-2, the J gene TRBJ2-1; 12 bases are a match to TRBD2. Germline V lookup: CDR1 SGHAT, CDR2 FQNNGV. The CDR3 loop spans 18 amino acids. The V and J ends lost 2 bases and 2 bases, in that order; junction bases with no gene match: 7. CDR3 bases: TGTGCCAGCAGCTTATGGCCTAGCGGGAGGGGACCCTACAATGAGCAGTTCTTC. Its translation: CASSLWPSGRGPYNEQFF.

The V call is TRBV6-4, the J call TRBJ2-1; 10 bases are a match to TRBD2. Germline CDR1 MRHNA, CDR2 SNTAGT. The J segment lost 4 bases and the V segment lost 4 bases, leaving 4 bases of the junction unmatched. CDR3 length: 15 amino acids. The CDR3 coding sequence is TGTGCCAGCAGTGCTTCTAGCGGGAGTTACAATGAGCAGTTCTTC. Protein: CASSASSGSYNEQFF.

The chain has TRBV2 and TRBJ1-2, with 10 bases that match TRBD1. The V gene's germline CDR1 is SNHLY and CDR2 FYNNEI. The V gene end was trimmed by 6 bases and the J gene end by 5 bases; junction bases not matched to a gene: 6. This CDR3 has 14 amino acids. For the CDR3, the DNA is TGTGCCAGCAGCGCCGGGACAGGGGTTTATGGCTACACCTTC. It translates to CASSAGTGVYGYTF.

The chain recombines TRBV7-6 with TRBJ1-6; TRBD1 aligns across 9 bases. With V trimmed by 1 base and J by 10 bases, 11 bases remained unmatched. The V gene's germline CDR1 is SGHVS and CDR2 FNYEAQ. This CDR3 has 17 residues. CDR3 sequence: CASSLEGFGTGNSPLHF. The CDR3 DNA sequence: TGTGCCAGCAGCTTAGAAGGCTTCGGGACAGGGAACTCACCCCTCCACTTT. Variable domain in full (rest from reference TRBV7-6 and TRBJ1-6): GAGVSQSPRYKVTKRGQDVALRCDPISGHVSLYWYRQALGQGPEFLTYFNYEAQQDKSGLPNDRFSAERPEGSISTLTIQRTEQRDSAMYRCASSLEGFGTGNSPLHFGNGTRLTVT.

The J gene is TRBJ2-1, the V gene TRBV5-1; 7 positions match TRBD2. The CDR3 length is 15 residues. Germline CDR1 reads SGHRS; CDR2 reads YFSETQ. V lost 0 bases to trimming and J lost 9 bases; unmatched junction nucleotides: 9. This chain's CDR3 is CASSLGLASPGEQFF. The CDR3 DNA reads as TGCGCCAGCAGCTTGGGACTAGCCTCCCCAGGTGAGCAGTTCTTC.

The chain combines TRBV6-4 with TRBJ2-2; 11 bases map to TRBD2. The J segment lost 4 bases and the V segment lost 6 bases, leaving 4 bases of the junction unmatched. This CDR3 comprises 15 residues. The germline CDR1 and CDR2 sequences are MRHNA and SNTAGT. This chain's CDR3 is CASSAGTSGTGELFF. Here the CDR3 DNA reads TGTGCCAGCAGCGCCGGGACTAGCGGCACCGGGGAGCTGTTTTTT.

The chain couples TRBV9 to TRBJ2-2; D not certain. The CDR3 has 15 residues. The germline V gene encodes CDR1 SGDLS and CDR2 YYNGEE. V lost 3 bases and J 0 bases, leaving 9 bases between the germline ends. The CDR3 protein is CASSGYRSNTGELFF. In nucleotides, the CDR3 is TGTGCCAGCAGCGGCTACAGATCGAACACCGGGGAGCTGTTTTTT.

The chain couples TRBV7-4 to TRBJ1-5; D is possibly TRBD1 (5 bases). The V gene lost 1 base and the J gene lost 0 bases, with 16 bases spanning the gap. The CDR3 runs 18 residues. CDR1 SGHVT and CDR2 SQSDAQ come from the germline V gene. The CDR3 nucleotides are TGTGCCAGCAGCTTAGGGGTTGGTGGACACTATAGCAATCAGCCCCAGCATTTT. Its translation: CASSLGVGGHYSNQPQHF. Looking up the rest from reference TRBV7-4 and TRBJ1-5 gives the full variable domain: GAGVSQSPRYKVAKRGRDVALRCDSISGHVTLYWYRQTLGQGSEVLTYSQSDAQRDKSGRPSGRFSAERPERSVSTLKIQRTEQGDSAVYLCASSLGVGGHYSNQPQHFGDGTRLSIL.

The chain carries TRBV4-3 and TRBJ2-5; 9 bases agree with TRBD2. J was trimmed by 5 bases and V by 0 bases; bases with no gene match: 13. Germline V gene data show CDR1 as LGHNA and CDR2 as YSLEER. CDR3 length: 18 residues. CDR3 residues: CASSQDRAVASGVETQYF. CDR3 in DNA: TGCGCCAGCAGCCAAGATCGGGCGGTGGCTAGCGGGGTGGAGACCCAGTACTTC.

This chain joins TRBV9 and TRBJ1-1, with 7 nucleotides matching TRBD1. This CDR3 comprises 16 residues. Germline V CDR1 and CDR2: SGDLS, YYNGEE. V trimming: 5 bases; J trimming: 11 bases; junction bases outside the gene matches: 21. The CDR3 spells CASRDRPRGLDRDAFF. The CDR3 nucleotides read TGTGCCAGCAGAGACCGACCAAGGGGCCTCGACAGGGACGCTTTCTTT.

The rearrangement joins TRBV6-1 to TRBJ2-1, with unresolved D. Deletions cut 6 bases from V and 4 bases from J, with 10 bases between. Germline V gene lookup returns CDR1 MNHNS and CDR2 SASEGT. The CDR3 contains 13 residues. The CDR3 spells CASSLSVYNEQFF. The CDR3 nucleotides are TGTGCCAGCAGCCTCAGTGTTTACAATGAGCAGTTCTTC.

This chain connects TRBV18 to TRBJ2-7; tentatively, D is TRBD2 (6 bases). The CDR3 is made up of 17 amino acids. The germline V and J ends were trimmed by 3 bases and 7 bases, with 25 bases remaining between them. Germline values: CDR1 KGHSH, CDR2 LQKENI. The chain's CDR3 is CASSPDIGLFPSGEQYF. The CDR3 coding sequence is TGTGCCAGCTCACCCGATATCGGACTATTCCCCTCCGGGGAGCAGTACTTC.

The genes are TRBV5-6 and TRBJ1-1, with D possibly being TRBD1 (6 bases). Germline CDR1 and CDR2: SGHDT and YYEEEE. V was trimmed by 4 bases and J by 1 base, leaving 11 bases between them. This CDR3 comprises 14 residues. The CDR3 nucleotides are TGTGCCAGCAGCCCAAGGACAGCGAACACTGAAGCTTTCTTT. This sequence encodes CASSPRTANTEAFF.

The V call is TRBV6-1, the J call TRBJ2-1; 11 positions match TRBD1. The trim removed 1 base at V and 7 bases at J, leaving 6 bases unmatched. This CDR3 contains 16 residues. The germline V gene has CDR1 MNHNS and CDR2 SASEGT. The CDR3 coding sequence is TGTGCCAGCAGTGAAGAACAGGACAGGGGGCGAAATGAGCAGTTCTTC. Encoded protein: CASSEEQDRGRNEQFF.

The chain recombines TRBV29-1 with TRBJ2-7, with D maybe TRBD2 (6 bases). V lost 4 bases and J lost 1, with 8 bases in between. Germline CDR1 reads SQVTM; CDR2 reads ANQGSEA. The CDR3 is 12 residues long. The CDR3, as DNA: TGCAGCGTTGCGGAGGGTTCCTACGAGCAGTACTTC. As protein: CSVAEGSYEQYF.